The TCR beta chain under discussion was sequenced for a study of T cells expressing NK-cell markers. Study overall: Sorted CD3+CD56-NKG2C+, CD3+CD56+NKG2C+ and CD3+CD56+NKG2C- T cells supplied the TCR beta repertoires. Seven of the eight sequenced donors were classified as HCMV-seropositive, and one was classified as seronegative. Study outcomes and limitations: The study found dominant NKG2C+ clonotypes at about 1.0-7.0% of CD8+ T cells in about 6 donors. The CD3+CD56-NKG2C+ fraction of four donors was likewise dominated by these clonotypes.

A note on this clonotype: The antigen remains undetermined.

TCRdb reprocessed the 5' RACE reads and stores each CDR3 protein as one record, lacking DNA. The sample spans roughly 380,000 distinct CDR3 sequences; the ten largest clones claim roughly 5.2%. The CDR3 totals 14 residues. The V and J genes are TRBV12-3 or TRBV12-4 and TRBJ2-1. This receptor was identified in a man aged 18-69 years in good health. The source material was blood T cells: a sorted CD56 or NKG2C T cell subset, CD4+ or CD8+ T cells, or bulk PBMC T cells (not recorded which). The CDR3 reads CAVGSQGSYNEQFF.